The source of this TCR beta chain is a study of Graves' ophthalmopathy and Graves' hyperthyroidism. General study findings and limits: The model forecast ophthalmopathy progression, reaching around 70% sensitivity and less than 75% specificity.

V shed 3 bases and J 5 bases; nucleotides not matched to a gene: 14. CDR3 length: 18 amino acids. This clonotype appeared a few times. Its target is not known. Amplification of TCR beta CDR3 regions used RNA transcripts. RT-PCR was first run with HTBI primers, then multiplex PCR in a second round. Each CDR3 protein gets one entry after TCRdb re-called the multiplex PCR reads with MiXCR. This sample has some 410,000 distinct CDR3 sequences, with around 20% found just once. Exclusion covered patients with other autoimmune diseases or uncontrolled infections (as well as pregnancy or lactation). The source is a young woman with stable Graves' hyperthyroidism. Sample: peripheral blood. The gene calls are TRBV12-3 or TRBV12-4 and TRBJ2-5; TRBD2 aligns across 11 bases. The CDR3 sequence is CASSFRIQLAGVGETQYF. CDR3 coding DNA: TGTGCCAGCAGTTTCCGGATACAACTAGCGGGAGTAGGGGAGACCCAGTACTTC.